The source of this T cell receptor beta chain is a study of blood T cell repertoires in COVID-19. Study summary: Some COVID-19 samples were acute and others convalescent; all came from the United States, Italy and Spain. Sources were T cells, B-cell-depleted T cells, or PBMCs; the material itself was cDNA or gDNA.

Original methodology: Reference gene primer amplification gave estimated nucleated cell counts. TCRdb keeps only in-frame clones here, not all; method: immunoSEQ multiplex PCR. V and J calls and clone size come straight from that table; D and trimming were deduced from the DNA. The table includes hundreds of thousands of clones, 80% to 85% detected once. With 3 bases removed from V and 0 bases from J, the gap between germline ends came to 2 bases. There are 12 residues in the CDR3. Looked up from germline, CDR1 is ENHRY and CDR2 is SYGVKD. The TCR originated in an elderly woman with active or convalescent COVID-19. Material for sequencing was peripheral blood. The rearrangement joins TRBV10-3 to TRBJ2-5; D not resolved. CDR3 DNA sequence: TGTGCCATCAGTGATAACCAAGAGACCCAGTACTTC. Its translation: CAISDNQETQYF.